This TCR beta chain is drawn from a study of blood T cell repertoires in COVID-19. About the study: T cells, B-cell-depleted T cells, or PBMCs provided the cDNA or gDNA that served as material.

Trimming pared 3 bases from V and 4 bases from J, leaving 13 bases between. This CDR3 contains 14 residues. Looked up from germline, CDR1 is SNHLY and CDR2 is FYNNEI. In the study's own analysis: Amplification with reference gene primers provided the estimates of nucleated cell counts. Only in-frame clones appear in the TCRdb table, and some are missing; sequencing was by immunoSEQ multiplex PCR. The D gene and trimming were derived from the DNA, and the V and J assignments and clone size from that table. This table has more than 200,000 clones, 80% to 85% appearing once. The sample consisted of peripheral blood. The TCR originated in a man between 60 and 70 years old with acute or convalescent COVID-19. The rearrangement links TRBV2 to TRBJ2-7; the D gene is possibly TRBD1 (7 bases). The CDR3 region is CASSDRGDGYEQYF. The CDR3 nucleotides are TGTGCCAGCAGTGACAGGGGGGACGGGTACGAGCAGTACTTC.